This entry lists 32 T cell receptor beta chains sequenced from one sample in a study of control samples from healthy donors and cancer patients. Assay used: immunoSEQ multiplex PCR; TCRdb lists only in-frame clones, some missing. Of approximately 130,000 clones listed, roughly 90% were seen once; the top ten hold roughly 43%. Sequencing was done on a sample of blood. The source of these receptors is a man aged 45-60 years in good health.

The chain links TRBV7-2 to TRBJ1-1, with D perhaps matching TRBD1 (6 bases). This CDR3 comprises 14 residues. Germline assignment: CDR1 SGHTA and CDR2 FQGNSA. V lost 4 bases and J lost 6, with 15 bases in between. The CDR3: CASSSQGSGAEAFF. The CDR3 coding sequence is TGTGCCAGCAGCTCTCAGGGGTCTGGTGCTGAAGCTTTCTTT.

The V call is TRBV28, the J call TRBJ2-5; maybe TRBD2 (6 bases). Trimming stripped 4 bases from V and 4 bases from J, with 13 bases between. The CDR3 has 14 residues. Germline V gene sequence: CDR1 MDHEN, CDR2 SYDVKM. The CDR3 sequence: CASSSGGAVETQYF. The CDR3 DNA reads TGTGCCAGCAGTTCGGGCGGGGCTGTAGAGACCCAGTACTTC.

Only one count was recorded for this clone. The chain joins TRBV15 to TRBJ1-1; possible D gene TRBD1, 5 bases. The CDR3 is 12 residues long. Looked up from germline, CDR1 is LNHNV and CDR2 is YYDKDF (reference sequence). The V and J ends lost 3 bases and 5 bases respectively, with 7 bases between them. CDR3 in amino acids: CATSRGGTEAFF. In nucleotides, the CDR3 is TGTGCCACCAGCAGGGGGGGGACTGAAGCTTTCTTT.

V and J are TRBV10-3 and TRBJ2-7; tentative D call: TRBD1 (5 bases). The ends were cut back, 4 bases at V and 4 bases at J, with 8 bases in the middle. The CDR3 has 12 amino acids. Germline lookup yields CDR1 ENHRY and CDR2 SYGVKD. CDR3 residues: CAISGDSYEQYF. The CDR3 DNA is TGTGCCATCAGTGGAGACAGTTACGAGCAGTACTTC.

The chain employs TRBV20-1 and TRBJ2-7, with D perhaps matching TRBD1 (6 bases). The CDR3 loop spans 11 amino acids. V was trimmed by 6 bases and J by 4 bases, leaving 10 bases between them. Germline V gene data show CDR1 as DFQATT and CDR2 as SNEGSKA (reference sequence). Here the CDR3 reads CSAPRGYEQYF. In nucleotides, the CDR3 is TGCAGTGCCCCCAGGGGATACGAGCAGTACTTC.

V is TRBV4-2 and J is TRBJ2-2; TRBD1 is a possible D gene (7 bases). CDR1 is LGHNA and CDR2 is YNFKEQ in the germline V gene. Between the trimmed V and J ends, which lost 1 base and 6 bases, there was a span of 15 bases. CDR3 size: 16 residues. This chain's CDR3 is CASSQVRAGGSGELFF. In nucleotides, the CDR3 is TGTGCCAGCAGCCAAGTTCGGGCAGGGGGGTCCGGGGAGCTGTTTTTT.

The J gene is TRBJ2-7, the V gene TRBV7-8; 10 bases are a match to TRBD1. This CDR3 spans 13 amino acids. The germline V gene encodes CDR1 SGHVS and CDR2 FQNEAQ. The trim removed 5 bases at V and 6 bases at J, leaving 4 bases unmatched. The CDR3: CASSRGQGGEQYF. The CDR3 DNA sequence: TGTGCCAGCAGCCGAGGACAGGGGGGCGAGCAGTACTTC.

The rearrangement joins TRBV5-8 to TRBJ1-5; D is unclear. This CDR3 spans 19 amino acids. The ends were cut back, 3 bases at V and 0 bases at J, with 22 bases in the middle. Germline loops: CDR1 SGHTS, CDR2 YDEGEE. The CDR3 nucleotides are TGTGCCAGCAGCTCGGTAGGACCGCTACCTATCAATAGCAATCAGCCCCAGCATTTT. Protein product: CASSSVGPLPINSNQPQHF. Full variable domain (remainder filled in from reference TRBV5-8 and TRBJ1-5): EAGVTQSPTHLIKTRGQQATLRCSPISGHTSVYWYQQALGLGLQFLLWYDEGEERNRGNFPPRFSGRQFPNYSSELNVNALELEDSALYLCASSSVGPLPINSNQPQHFGDGTRLSIL.

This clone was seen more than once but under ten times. The CDR3: CASSLVGLGPDYGYTF. CDR3 nucleotides: TGTGCCAGCAGCTTAGTGGGGCTGGGGCCGGACTATGGCTACACCTTC. V is TRBV7-2 and J is TRBJ1-2; weak D call: TRBD1 (5 bases). The germline V gene has CDR1 SGHTA and CDR2 FQGNSA. This CDR3 comprises 16 residues. Trimming took off 1 base at V and 3 bases at J, with 15 bases between the two ends.

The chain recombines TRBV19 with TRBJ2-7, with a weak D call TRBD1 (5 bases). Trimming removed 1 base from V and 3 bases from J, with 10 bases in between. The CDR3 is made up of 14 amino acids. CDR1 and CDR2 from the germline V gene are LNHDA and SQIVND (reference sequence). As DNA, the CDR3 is TGTGCCAGTAGTATAGGGAAAGGGGACTACGAGCAGTACTTC. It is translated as CASSIGKGDYEQYF.

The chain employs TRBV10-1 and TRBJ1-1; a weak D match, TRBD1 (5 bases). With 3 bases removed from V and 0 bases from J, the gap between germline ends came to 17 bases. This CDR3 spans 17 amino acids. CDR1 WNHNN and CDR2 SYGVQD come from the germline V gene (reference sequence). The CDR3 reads CASSETTATSMNTEAFF. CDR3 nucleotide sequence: TGCGCCAGCAGTGAAACGACAGCGACAAGCATGAACACTGAAGCTTTCTTT.

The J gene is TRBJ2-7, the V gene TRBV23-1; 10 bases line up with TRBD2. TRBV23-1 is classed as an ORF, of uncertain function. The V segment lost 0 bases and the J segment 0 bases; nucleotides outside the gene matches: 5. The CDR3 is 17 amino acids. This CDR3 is CASSQSTLAGGSYEQYF. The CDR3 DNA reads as TGCGCCAGCAGTCAATCGACTTTAGCGGGGGGCTCCTACGAGCAGTACTTC.

The CDR3 DNA is TGTGCCACCAGCAGAGCTAGACTAGCGGGGGCTAACTACGAGCAGTACTTC. It codes for CATSRARLAGANYEQYF. This chain links TRBV15 with TRBJ2-7; 12 nucleotides agree with TRBD2. V dropped 1 base and J dropped 3; count of bases not matched to a gene: 7. The CDR3 is 17 amino acids. The germline V gene has CDR1 LNHNV and CDR2 YYDKDF (reference sequence). Combining the CDR3 with reference TRBV15 and TRBJ2-7 gives the whole variable domain DAMVIQNPRYQVTQFGKPVTLSCSQTLNHNVMYWYQQKSSQAPKLLFHYYDKDFNNEADTPDNFQSRRPNTSFCFLDIRSPGLGDTAMYLCATSRARLAGANYEQYFGPGTRLTVT.

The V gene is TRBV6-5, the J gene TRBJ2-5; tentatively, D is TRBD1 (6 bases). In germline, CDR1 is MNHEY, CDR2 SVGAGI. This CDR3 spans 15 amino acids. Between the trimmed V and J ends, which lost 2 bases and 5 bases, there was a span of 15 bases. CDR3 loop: CASSYARQARETQYF. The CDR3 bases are TGTGCCAGCAGTTACGCCCGACAGGCCCGGGAGACCCAGTACTTC.

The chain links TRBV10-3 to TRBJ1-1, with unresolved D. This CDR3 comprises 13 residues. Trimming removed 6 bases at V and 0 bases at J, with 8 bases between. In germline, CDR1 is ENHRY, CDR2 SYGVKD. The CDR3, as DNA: TGTGCCATCAGGCAGGATTTGAACACTGAAGCTTTCTTT. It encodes CAIRQDLNTEAFF.

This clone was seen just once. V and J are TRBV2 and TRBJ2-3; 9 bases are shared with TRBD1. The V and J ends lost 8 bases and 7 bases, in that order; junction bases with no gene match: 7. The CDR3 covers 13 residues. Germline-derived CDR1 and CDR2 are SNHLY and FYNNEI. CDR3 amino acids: CASSDRGTNTQYF. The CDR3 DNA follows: TGTGCCAGCTCCGACAGGGGGACGAATACGCAGTATTTT.

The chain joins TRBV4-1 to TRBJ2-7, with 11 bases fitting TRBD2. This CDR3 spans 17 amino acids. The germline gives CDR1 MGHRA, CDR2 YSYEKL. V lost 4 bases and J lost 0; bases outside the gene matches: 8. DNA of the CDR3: TGCGCCAGCAGCCGCCAAACTAGCGGGGGTACCTCCTACGAGCAGTACTTC. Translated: CASSRQTSGGTSYEQYF.

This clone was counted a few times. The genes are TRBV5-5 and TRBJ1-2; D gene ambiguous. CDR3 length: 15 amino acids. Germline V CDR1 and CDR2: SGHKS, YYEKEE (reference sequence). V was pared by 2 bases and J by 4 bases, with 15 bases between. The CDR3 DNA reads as TGTGCCAGCAGCTTTGGAGGAGGGAAGGGCTATGGCTACACCTTC. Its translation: CASSFGGGKGYGYTF.

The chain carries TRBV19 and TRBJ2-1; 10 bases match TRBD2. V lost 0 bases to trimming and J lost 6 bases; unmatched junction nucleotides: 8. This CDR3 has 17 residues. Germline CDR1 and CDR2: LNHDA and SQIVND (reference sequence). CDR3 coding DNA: TGTGCCAGTAGTATAGAGGCTAGCGGGGGAACCCTCAATGAGCAGTTCTTC. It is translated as CASSIEASGGTLNEQFF.

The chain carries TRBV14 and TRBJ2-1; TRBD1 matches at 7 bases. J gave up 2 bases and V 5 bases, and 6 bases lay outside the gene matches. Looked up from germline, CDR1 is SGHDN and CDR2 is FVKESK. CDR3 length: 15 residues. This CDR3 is CASSSGGFPYNEQFF. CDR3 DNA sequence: TGTGCCAGCAGCTCAGGGGGATTCCCCTACAATGAGCAGTTCTTC.

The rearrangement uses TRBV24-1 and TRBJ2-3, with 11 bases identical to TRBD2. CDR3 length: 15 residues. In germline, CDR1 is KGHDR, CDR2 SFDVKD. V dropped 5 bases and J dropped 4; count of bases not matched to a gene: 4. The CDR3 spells CATSGTSGGADTQYF. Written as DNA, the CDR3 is TGTGCCACCAGTGGAACTAGCGGGGGCGCAGATACGCAGTATTTT.

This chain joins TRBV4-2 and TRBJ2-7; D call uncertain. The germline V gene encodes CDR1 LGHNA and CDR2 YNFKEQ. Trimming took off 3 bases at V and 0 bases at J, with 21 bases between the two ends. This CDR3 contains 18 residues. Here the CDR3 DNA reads TGTGCCAGCAGCCAGGCAAGAATGGGATGGCAGGACTCCTACGAGCAGTACTTC. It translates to CASSQARMGWQDSYEQYF.

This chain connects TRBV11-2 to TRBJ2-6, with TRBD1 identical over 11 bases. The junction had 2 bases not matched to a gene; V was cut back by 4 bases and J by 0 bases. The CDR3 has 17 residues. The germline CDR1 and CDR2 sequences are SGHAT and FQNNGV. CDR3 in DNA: TGTGCCAGCAGCTCCGGGACAGGGGGCTCTGGGGCCAACGTCCTGACTTTC. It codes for CASSSGTGGSGANVLTF. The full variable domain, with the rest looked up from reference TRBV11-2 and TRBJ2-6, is EAGVAQSPRYKIIEKRQSVAFWCNPISGHATLYWYQQILGQGPKLLIQFQNNGVVDDSQLPKDRFSAERLKGVDSTLKIQPAKLEDSAVYLCASSSGTGGSGANVLTFGAGSRLTVL.

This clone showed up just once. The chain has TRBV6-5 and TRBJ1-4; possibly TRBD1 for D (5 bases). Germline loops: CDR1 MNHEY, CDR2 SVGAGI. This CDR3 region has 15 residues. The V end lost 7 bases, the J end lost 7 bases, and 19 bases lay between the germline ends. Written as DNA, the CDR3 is TGTGCCAGCACTCCCGGGGGGAGCGAGGTTGAAAAACTGTTTTTT. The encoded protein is CASTPGGSEVEKLFF.

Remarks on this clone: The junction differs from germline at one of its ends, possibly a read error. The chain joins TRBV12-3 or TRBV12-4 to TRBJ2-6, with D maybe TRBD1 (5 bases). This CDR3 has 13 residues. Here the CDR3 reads CASSYSGANVPTF. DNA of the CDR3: TGTGCCAGCAGCTACTCTGGGGCCAACGTCCCGACTTTC.

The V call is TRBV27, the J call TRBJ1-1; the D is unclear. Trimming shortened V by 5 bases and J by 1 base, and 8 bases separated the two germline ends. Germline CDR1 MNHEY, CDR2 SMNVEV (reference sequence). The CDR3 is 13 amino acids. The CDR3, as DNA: TGTGCCAGCAGTCCCCGCGAGAACACTGAAGCTTTCTTT. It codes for CASSPRENTEAFF.

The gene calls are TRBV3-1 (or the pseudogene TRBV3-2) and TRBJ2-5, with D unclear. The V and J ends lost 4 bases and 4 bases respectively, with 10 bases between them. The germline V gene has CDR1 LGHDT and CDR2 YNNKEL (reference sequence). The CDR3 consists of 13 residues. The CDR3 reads CASSLGRPETQYF. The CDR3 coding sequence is TGTGCCAGCAGCCTCGGGCGACCAGAGACCCAGTACTTC.

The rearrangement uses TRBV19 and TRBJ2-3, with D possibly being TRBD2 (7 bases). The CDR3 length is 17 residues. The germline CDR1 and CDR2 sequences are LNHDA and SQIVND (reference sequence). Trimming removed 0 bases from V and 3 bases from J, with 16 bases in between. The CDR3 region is CASSIDLGGGATDTQYF. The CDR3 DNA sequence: TGTGCCAGTAGTATAGATCTAGGAGGGGGGGCAACAGATACGCAGTATTTT. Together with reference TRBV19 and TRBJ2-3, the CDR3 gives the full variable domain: DGGITQSPKYLFRKEGQNVTLSCEQNLNHDAMYWYRQDPGQGLRLIYYSQIVNDFQKGDIAEGYSVSREKKESFPLTVTSAQKNPTAFYLCASSIDLGGGATDTQYFGPGTRLTVL.

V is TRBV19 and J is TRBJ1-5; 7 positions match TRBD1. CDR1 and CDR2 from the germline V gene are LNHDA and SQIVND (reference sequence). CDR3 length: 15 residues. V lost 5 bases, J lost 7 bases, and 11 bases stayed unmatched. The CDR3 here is CASSQARGTGQPQHF. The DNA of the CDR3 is TGTGCCAGTAGTCAGGCCAGGGGGACGGGCCAGCCCCAGCATTTT.

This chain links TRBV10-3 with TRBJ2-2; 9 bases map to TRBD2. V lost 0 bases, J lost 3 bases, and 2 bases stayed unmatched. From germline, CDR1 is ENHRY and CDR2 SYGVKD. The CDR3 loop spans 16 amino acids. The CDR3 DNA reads TGTGCCATCAGTGAGTCGGAGCGGGGGGACACCGGGGAGCTGTTTTTT. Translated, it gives CAISESERGDTGELFF.

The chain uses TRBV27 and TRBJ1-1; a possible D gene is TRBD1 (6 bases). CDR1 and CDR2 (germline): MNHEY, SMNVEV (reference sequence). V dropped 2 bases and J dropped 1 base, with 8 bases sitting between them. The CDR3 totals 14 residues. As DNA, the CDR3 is TGTGCCAGCAGTTTAAAACAGGGGAACACTGAAGCTTTCTTT. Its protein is CASSLKQGNTEAFF.

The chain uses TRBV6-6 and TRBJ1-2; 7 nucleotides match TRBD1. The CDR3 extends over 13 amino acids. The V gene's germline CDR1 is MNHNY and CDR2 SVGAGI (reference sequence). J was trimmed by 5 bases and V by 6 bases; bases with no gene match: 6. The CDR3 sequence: CASRQGTTYGYTF. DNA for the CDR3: TGTGCCAGCAGACAGGGGACCACGTATGGCTACACCTTC.